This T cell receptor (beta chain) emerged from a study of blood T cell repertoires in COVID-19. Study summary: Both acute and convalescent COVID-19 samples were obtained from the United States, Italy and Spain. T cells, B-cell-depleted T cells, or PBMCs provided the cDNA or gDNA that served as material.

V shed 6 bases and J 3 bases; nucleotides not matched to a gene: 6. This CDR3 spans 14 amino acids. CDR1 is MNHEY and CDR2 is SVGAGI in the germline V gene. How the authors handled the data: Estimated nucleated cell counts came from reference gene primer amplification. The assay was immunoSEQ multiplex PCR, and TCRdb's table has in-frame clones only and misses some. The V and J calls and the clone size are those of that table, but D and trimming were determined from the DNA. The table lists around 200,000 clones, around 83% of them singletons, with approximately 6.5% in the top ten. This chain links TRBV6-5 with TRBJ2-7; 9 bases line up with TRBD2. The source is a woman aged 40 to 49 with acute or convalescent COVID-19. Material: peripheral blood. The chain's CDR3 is CASRRAGGLYEQYF. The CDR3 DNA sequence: TGTGCCAGCAGACGAGCGGGGGGCCTCTACGAGCAGTACTTC.